This TCR beta chain is from a study of T cells in Graves' hyperthyroidism and ophthalmopathy. Regarding the study as a whole: The blood repertoire included most of the expanded thyroid clonotypes above 0.001. The model made its ophthalmopathy prediction, and onset followed a median approximately six months later.

Ophthalmopathy cases scored 3 or more on the Clinical Activity Score and 4 or more on NOSPECS grade, with duration below 3 months. Investigators excluded patients with uncontrolled infection, other autoimmune disease, pregnancy or lactation. A remark on this clonotype: Its specificity is not known.

TCR beta CDR3 regions were amplified from RNA. First-round RT-PCR targeting the TCR CDR3 was performed with the HTBI primer set. TCRdb processed the multiplex PCR reads anew with MiXCR; each CDR3 protein has one entry. The sample consists of about 600,000 distinct CDR3 sequences, 12% to 15% of them appearing once. CDR1 is ENHRY and CDR2 is SYGVKD in the germline V gene. The CDR3 is made up of 13 amino acids. Deletions cut 5 bases from V and 3 bases from J, with 10 bases between. The chain has TRBV10-3 and TRBJ1-2, with a tentative D call TRBD1 (6 bases). The sequenced sample was blood. This TCR was sampled from a woman between 18 and 29 years old with Graves' ophthalmopathy. The CDR3 bases are TGTGCCATCAGTAGACAGGACGACTATGGCTACACCTTC. This translates into CAISRQDDYGYTF.